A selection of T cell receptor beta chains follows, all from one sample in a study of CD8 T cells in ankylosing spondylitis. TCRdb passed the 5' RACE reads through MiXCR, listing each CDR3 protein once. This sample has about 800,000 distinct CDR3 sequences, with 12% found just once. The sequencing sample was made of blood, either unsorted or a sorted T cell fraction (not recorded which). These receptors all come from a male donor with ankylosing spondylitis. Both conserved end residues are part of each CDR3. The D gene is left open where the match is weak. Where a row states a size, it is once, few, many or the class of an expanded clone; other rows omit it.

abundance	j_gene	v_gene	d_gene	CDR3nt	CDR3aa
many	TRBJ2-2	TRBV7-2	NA	TGTGCCAGCAGCCCAGAATGGGGAGCGGACGGGGAGCTGTTTTTT	CASSPEWGADGELFF
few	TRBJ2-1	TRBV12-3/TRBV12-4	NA	TGTGCCAGCAGTCAAAAAAGTCACAATGAGCAGTTCTTC	CASSQKSHNEQFF
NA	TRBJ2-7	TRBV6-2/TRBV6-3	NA	TGTGCCAGCAGCCTAAACAGGGAGTCCGAGCAGTACTTC	CASSLNRESEQYF
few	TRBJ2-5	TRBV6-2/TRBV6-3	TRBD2	TGTGCCAGCATTCTTCTAGCGGGAGGGGAGACCCAGTACTTC	CASILLAGGETQYF
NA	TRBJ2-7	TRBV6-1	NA	TGTGCCAGCAGAGGGGGGAGTACCTACGAGCAGTACTTC	CASRGGSTYEQYF
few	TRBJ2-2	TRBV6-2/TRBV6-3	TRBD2	TGTGCCGTCCGGGCTAGCGGTAACACCGGGGAGCTGTTTTTT	CAVRASGNTGELFF
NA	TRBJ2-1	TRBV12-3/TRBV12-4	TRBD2	TGTGCCAGCATCGAAACTAGCGGGGGATACAATGAGCAGTTCTTC	CASIETSGGYNEQFF
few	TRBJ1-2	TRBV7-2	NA	TGTGCCAGCAGCTTATTGCCGGACGTCGATGGCTACACCTTC	CASSLLPDVDGYTF
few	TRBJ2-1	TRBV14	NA	TGTGCCAGCAGTCGGGACATGAGCTCCTACAATGAGCAGTTCTTC	CASSRDMSSYNEQFF
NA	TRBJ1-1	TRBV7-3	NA	TGTGCCAGCAGCTTAAATCGGGGCGGGGTTACTGAAGCTTTCTTT	CASSLNRGGVTEAFF
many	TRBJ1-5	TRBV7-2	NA	TGTGCCAGCAGCTTTGCCCAGGATCAGCCCCAGCATTTT	CASSFAQDQPQHF
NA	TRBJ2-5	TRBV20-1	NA	TGCAGTGCTAGGGGCCTGTTCAATTCGGGGGAGACCCAGTACTTC	CSARGLFNSGETQYF
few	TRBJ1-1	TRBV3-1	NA	TGTGCCAGCAGCCAAGATATGGGGGGCTTATTGACTGAAGCTTTCTTT	CASSQDMGGLLTEAFF
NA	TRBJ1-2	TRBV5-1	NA	TGCGCCAGCAGCTTTTCCTCTCCCACCTATGGCTACACCTTC	CASSFSSPTYGYTF
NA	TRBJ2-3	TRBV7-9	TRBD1	TGTGCCAGCAGCTTAGCGGGGTCAGGGGGCGCGGATACGCAGTATTTT	CASSLAGSGGADTQYF
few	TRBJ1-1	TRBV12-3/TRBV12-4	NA	TGTGCCAGCCGACCCAGGGGCCCCACTGAAGCTTTCTTT	CASRPRGPTEAFF
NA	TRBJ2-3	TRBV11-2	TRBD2	TGTGCCAGCAGCTCGATAGCGGGGGGTATCTCAGATACGCAGTATTTT	CASSSIAGGISDTQYF
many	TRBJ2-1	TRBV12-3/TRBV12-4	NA	TGTGCCAGCAGTTTATCCTACGGAGCGAATGAGCAGTTCTTC	CASSLSYGANEQFF
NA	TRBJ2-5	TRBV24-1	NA	TGTGCCACCAGTGATTTTTGGGCCGAAGGGACCCAGTACTTC	CATSDFWAEGTQYF
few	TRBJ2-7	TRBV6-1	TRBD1	TGTGCCAGCTTTCGTGGGACAGGGTTCTACGAGCAGTACTTC	CASFRGTGFYEQYF
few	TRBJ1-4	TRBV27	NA	TGTGCCAGCAGTTTCATGAGCGCAACTAATGAAAAACTGTTTTTT	CASSFMSATNEKLFF
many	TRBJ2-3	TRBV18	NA	TGTGCCAGCAGCCCAGGGGCAGATACGCAGTATTTT	CASSPGADTQYF
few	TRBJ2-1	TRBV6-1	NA	TGTGCCAGCATGGGGGGCCGATCCTACAATGAGCAGTTCTTC	CASMGGRSYNEQFF
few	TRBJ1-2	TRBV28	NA	TGTGCCAGCAGTTCCACTGACAGGAACTATGGCTACACCTTC	CASSSTDRNYGYTF